The 22 T cell receptor beta chains given below trace back to one sample, sequenced in a study of blood T cell repertoires in COVID-19. Assay: immunoSEQ multiplex PCR; the TCRdb copy retains only in-frame clones and omits some. The data hold about 280,000 clones, with 87% observed a single time. Source material: PBMCs or T cells enriched from blood (not recorded which). The receptors stem from a woman aged 35 to 49 who had recovered from COVID-19.

This sequence joins TRBV28 and TRBJ2-2, with D maybe TRBD2 (5 bases). CDR1 is MDHEN, CDR2 SYDVKM, per germline. The CDR3 loop spans 15 amino acids. V was trimmed by 6 bases and J by 4 bases, leaving 15 bases between them. For the CDR3, the DNA is TGTGCCAGCAGCCGTCGAGGGTTAGGCACCGGGGAGCTGTTTTTT. The encoded protein is CASSRRGLGTGELFF.

The rearrangement uses TRBV6-2 or TRBV6-3 and TRBJ2-5; 10 bases agree with TRBD2. This CDR3 has 15 residues. Germline V gene sequence: CDR1 MNHEY, CDR2 SVGEGT. With V trimmed by 5 bases and J by 5 bases, 8 bases remained unmatched. CDR3 DNA sequence: TGTGCCAGCAGTAACCTAGCGGGAGAAGGGGAGACCCAGTACTTC. Protein: CASSNLAGEGETQYF.

V and J are TRBV7-3 and TRBJ1-2; D perhaps matches TRBD1 (5 bases). Trimming stripped 1 base from V and 2 bases from J, with 5 bases between. Germline V gene lookup returns CDR1 SGHTA and CDR2 FQGTGA. The CDR3 has 13 amino acids. The CDR3 nucleotides are TGTGCCAGCAGCTTAAAGGGGAACTATGGCTACACCTTC. It is translated as CASSLKGNYGYTF.

V is TRBV19 and J is TRBJ2-2; no firm D call. From germline, CDR1 is LNHDA and CDR2 SQIVND (reference sequence). Trimming took 5 bases from V and 7 from J, leaving 17 bases between them. The length of the CDR3 is 15 residues. CDR3 nucleotide sequence: TGTGCCAGTAGTCGCCGAGAGGCGGTGGGCGGGGAGCTGTTTTTT. Translating gives CASSRREAVGGELFF.

This chain connects TRBV4-3 to TRBJ2-5; D possibly corresponds to TRBD1 (6 bases). The CDR3 totals 15 residues. Trimming removed 4 bases from V and 5 bases from J, with 17 bases in between. The germline V gene encodes CDR1 LGHNA and CDR2 YSLEER. The CDR3: CASSPSWGQLETQYF. In nucleotides, the CDR3 is TGCGCCAGCAGCCCCTCTTGGGGGCAATTGGAGACCCAGTACTTC.

A word on this clone: The sample contains more than one DNA sequence encoding this CDR3. The chain carries TRBV28 and TRBJ2-7; maybe TRBD1 (6 bases). Deletions cut 2 bases from V and 0 bases from J, with 11 bases between. Germline-derived CDR1 and CDR2 are MDHEN and SYDVKM. The CDR3 is 15 amino acids. The CDR3 loop is CASSLPGTLSYEQYF. DNA of the CDR3: TGTGCCAGCAGTTTACCAGGGACACTCTCCTACGAGCAGTACTTC.

The genes are TRBV12-2 and TRBJ2-7; the table gives TRBD2 as D, unverified against the DNA. TRBV12-2 is an annotated pseudogene. CDR3 length: 12 residues. The CDR3 coding sequence is TGTGCAAGTCGCGCACAAGTGGGGGGTTGGTACTTC. Translating it yields CASRAQVGGWYF.

This chain uses TRBV12-3 or TRBV12-4 with TRBJ2-7; D is unresolved. The CDR3 covers 12 residues. Trimming cost V 3 bases and J 6 bases, with 9 bases left between them. In nucleotides, the CDR3 is TGTGCCAGCAGTTTTTCCTCCGGCGAGCAGTACTTC. Translated, it gives CASSFSSGEQYF.

The chain joins TRBV3-1 (or the pseudogene TRBV3-2) to TRBJ1-2; no clear D gene. V lost 1 base to trimming and J lost 4 bases, with 16 bases between them. The germline V gene has CDR1 LGHDT and CDR2 YNNKEL (reference sequence). The CDR3 is made up of 16 amino acids. The CDR3 DNA is TGTGCCAGCAGCCAAGTAAATTGGGCCAGACCCTATGGCTACACCTTC. Translating it yields CASSQVNWARPYGYTF.

This clone occurred once. The rearrangement links TRBV2 to TRBJ1-1; D ambiguous. The CDR3 totals 14 residues. Germline CDR1 and CDR2: SNHLY and FYNNEI. The ends were cut back, 5 bases at V and 0 bases at J, with 10 bases in the middle. The CDR3 loop is CASSILTVNTEAFF. The CDR3, as DNA: TGTGCCAGCAGTATTCTTACGGTGAACACTGAAGCTTTCTTT. Full variable domain (outside the CDR3, taken from reference TRBV2 and TRBJ1-1): EPEVTQTPSHQVTQMGQEVILRCVPISNHLYFYWYRQILGQKVEFLVSFYNNEISEKSEIFDDQFSVERPDGSNFTLKIRSTKLEDSAMYFCASSILTVNTEAFFGQGTRLTVV.

The rearrangement links TRBV2 to TRBJ2-3, with 8 bases identical to TRBD2. CDR1 SNHLY and CDR2 FYNNEI come from the germline V gene. V lost 7 bases to trimming and J lost 5 bases; unmatched junction nucleotides: 5. This CDR3 spans 13 amino acids. The CDR3 bases are TGTGCCAGCACCCAGCGGGAGATAGATACGCAGTATTTT. Its protein product is CASTQREIDTQYF.

CDR3 DNA: TGTGCCAGCAGCTTAACGGGGGGGCCGACGACTGGAAACACCATATATTTT. Its protein is CASSLTGGPTTGNTIYF. The rearrangement links TRBV7-3 to TRBJ1-3; possibly TRBD1 for D (6 bases). CDR3 length: 17 amino acids. The germline V and J ends were trimmed by 0 bases and 2 bases, with 14 bases remaining between them. In germline, CDR1 is SGHTA, CDR2 FQGTGA. The full variable domain, with the rest looked up from reference TRBV7-3 and TRBJ1-3, is GAGVSQTPSNKVTEKGKYVELRCDPISGHTALYWYRQSLGQGPEFLIYFQGTGAADDSGLPNDRFFAVRPEGSVSTLKIQRTERGDSAVYLCASSLTGGPTTGNTIYFGEGSWLTVV.

This clone was counted a single time. The chain recombines TRBV5-6 with TRBJ2-3; 10 bases agree with TRBD1. The germline V gene has CDR1 SGHDT and CDR2 YYEEEE. This CDR3 has 15 amino acids. The trim removed 0 bases at V and 7 bases at J, leaving 5 bases unmatched. The CDR3: CASSLVTGGANTQYF. CDR3 DNA: TGTGCCAGCAGCTTGGTGACAGGGGGCGCGAATACGCAGTATTTT.

The chain joins TRBV21-1 to TRBJ2-7; the table's D gene call, TRBD2, was not cross checked with the DNA. TRBV21-1 is designated a pseudogene. CDR3 length: 14 amino acids. The CDR3 region has the DNA TGTGCCAGCAGCAAAGCGGGAGGGCCCTACGAGCAGTACTTC. This gives the protein CASSKAGGPYEQYF.

The CDR3 region is CASSVVSGGTAFF. The CDR3 DNA follows: TGTGCCAGCAGCGTAGTTTCGGGGGGTACAGCTTTCTTT. The rearrangement links TRBV9 to TRBJ1-1; D is perhaps TRBD1 (5 bases). Germline V gene sequence: CDR1 SGDLS, CDR2 YYNGEE. V shed 0 bases and J shed 10 bases, with 13 bases lying between them. This CDR3 comprises 13 residues.

The chain combines TRBV28 with TRBJ2-3; TRBD2 matches at 12 bases. The length of the CDR3 is 18 residues. Trimming took 5 bases from V and 5 from J; bases not matched to a gene: 14. Germline values: CDR1 MDHEN, CDR2 SYDVKM. CDR3 sequence reads: CASSPGGPGLAGKDTQYF. The CDR3 DNA reads as TGTGCCAGCAGTCCCGGGGGACCGGGACTAGCGGGCAAAGATACGCAGTATTTT.

The chain is built from TRBV7-2 and TRBJ2-7, with 7 bases fitting TRBD1. J lost 0 bases, V lost 4 bases, and 9 bases had no gene match. CDR3 size: 16 residues. CDR1 is SGHTA and CDR2 is FQGNSA in the germline V gene. The CDR3 DNA is TGTGCCAGCAGCTCCCCGCCGACAGGGTTCTCCTACGAGCAGTACTTC. Amino acids: CASSSPPTGFSYEQYF.

This chain joins TRBV4-1 and TRBJ1-1; D not resolved. Germline-derived CDR1 and CDR2 are MGHRA and YSYEKL. The CDR3 is made up of 11 amino acids. V lost 3 bases and J lost 4, with 3 bases in between. The CDR3 loop is CASSHGTEAFF. The CDR3 nucleotides read TGCGCCAGCAGCCACGGCACTGAAGCTTTCTTT.

The chain links TRBV28 to TRBJ2-1; D gene uncertain. Trimming left V 10 bases short and J 0 bases short, with 16 bases between. CDR1 and CDR2 from the germline V gene are MDHEN and SYDVKM. This CDR3 contains 15 residues. This chain's CDR3 is CATLSMSSSYNEQFF. The DNA of the CDR3 is TGTGCCACTCTATCCATGTCAAGCTCCTACAATGAGCAGTTCTTC.

The chain carries TRBV10-1 and TRBJ2-1; 10 positions agree with TRBD2. There are 13 residues in the CDR3. Germline CDR1 WNHNN, CDR2 SYGVQD (reference sequence). Trimming removed 3 bases from V and 13 bases from J; junction bases left unmatched: 6. In nucleotides, the CDR3 is TGCGCCAGCAGTGACCGGACTAGCGGATCTCAGTTCTTC. Its protein is CASSDRTSGSQFF.

CDR3 loop: CASSQEGRVSYEQYF. In nucleotides, the CDR3 is TGTGCCAGCAGCCAGGAGGGACGGGTCTCCTACGAGCAGTACTTC. This chain links TRBV14 with TRBJ2-7; weak D call: TRBD2 (6 bases). Germline CDR1 is SGHDN and CDR2 is FVKESK. This CDR3 has 15 residues. The V end lost 3 bases, the J end lost 0 bases, and 12 bases lay between the germline ends. The full variable domain, with the rest looked up from reference TRBV14 and TRBJ2-7, is EAGVTQFPSHSVIEKGQTVTLRCDPISGHDNLYWYRRVMGKEIKFLLHFVKESKQDESGMPNNRFLAERTGGTYSTLKVQPAELEDSGVYFCASSQEGRVSYEQYFGPGTRLTVT.

V gene TRBV9 combines with J gene TRBJ2-2; 7 nucleotides match TRBD1. V was clipped by 4 bases and J by 1 base; unmatched bases: 4. The germline V gene has CDR1 SGDLS and CDR2 YYNGEE. There are 15 residues in the CDR3. Here the CDR3 reads CASSPGTVNTGELFF. The CDR3 nucleotides are TGTGCCAGCAGCCCCGGGACAGTGAACACCGGGGAGCTGTTTTTT.